The clone carrying this T cell receptor (beta chain) was seen a single time. Its matching antigen is unknown. Data came from immunoSEQ multiplex PCR; TCRdb stores just in-frame clones and leaves some out. The repertoire holds tens of thousands of clones, with roughly nine tenths as singletons. These data are taken from a study of cytomegalovirus exposure and HLA in healthy donors. Study-wide context: The 550 to 700 first-cohort repertoires and the 95 to 150 validation repertoires shared the same platform, a later analysis reported. Study-wide points: Cytomegalovirus-associated TCR beta chains were listed, numbering more than 150. A subsequent analysis found that TCR clusters from the first cohort also tended to co-occur in the 90 to 150 validation repertoires, with 90% to 95% of cluster scores above 0. There were a few CMV-associated chains whose specificity for CMV antigens was confirmed in vitro.

This receptor was taken from a woman younger than 35 in good health and CMV-seronegative. The specimen sequenced was PBMCs.

This chain's CDR3 is CASSEIQGVAKNIQYF. The CDR3 region has the DNA TGTGCCAGCAGTGAAATACAGGGGGTAGCCAAAAACATTCAGTACTTC. The chain recombines TRBV6-1 with TRBJ2-4, with TRBD1 identical over 8 bases. Per germline, CDR1 MNHNS and CDR2 SASEGT. The CDR3 consists of 16 residues. V trimming: 2 bases; J trimming: 0 bases; junction bases outside the gene matches: 3.